Following are 9 T cell receptor beta chains from one sample sequenced in a study of blood T cell repertoires in COVID-19. The method was immunoSEQ multiplex PCR; TCRdb's version includes in-frame clones alone and lacks a portion of them. This sample has about 140,000 clones, with 80% to 85% found just once. Sequencing used peripheral blood. The receptors stem from a woman aged 55-75 years with acute or convalescent COVID-19.

The chain is built from TRBV19 and TRBJ1-2, with 7 bases aligning to TRBD1. The V gene end was trimmed by 3 bases and the J gene end by 8 bases; junction bases not matched to a gene: 6. CDR3 size: 13 residues. CDR1 and CDR2 (germline): LNHDA, SQIVND (reference sequence). This CDR3 reads CASSMRDREGYTF. CDR3 sequence (DNA): TGTGCCAGTAGTATGCGCGACAGGGAAGGCTACACCTTC.

The V and J genes are TRBV25-1 and TRBJ2-2, with 7 bases aligning to TRBD1. Germline CDR1 reads MGHDK; CDR2 reads SYGVNS. The CDR3 is 17 residues long. The ends lost 5 bases at V and 1 base at J; junction bases unmatched: 10. In DNA form, the CDR3 reads TGTGCCAGCAGTCTCCCCAGGGGGTCCCTGAACACCGGGGAGCTGTTTTTT. This encodes CASSLPRGSLNTGELFF.

This rearrangement joins TRBV7-2 to TRBJ2-3; 10 bases map to TRBD2. V shed 3 bases, J shed 5 bases, and the junction held 8 bases outside the gene matches. The CDR3 is made up of 16 amino acids. The germline gives CDR1 SGHTA, CDR2 FQGNSA. DNA of the CDR3: TGTGCCAGCAGCTTCGGCACACTAGCGGGACAAGATACGCAGTATTTT. This translates into CASSFGTLAGQDTQYF.

V usage is TRBV27 and J usage is TRBJ1-6; D is undetermined. The ends were cut back, 3 bases at V and 7 bases at J, with 4 bases in the middle. This CDR3 has 12 amino acids. Germline V gene sequence: CDR1 MNHEY, CDR2 SMNVEV (reference sequence). The CDR3 loop reads CASSFPNSPLHF. The CDR3 DNA is TGTGCCAGCAGTTTCCCGAATTCACCCCTCCACTTT.

This chain links TRBV6-5 with TRBJ2-7; 9 nucleotides agree with TRBD2. The junction had 11 bases not matched to a gene; V was cut back by 7 bases and J by 4 bases. This CDR3 region has 15 residues. The germline CDR1 and CDR2 sequences are MNHEY and SVGAGI. The DNA for the CDR3 is TGTGCCAGCACTCCTGTGGCTAGCGGGATTTACGAGCAGTACTTC. Translating gives CASTPVASGIYEQYF.

This chain links TRBV12-2 with TRBJ1-4; TRBD1 is the table's D call, not checked against the DNA. TRBV12-2 constitutes a pseudogene. The CDR3 is 15 residues long. Here the CDR3 reads CASRTGQKPEEKLFF. Here the CDR3 DNA reads TGTGCAAGTCGCACTGGACAGAAACCCGAGGAAAAACTGTTTTTT.

The chain uses TRBV5-1 and TRBJ1-1; the D is unclear. Germline V gives CDR1 SGHRS, CDR2 YFSETQ. This CDR3 has 13 residues. V was cut by 0 bases and J by 5 bases, with 8 bases left in between. CDR3 region: CASSLGSGTEAFF. CDR3 sequence (DNA): TGCGCCAGCAGCTTGGGATCGGGGACTGAAGCTTTCTTT.

This clone has a handful of counts. The chain is built from TRBV6-1 and TRBJ1-2, with D unclear. Germline CDR1 and CDR2: MNHNS and SASEGT. The CDR3 has 13 residues. Trimming cost V 2 bases and J 4 bases, with 8 bases left between them. This CDR3 reads CASSENSPYGYTF. The CDR3 nucleotides are TGTGCCAGCAGTGAAAACAGCCCCTATGGCTACACCTTC.

The chain is built from TRBV28 and TRBJ1-1, with D unclear. The CDR3 extends over 12 amino acids. V was trimmed by 8 bases and J by 4 bases, leaving 11 bases between them. The V gene's germline CDR1 is MDHEN and CDR2 SYDVKM. The CDR3, as DNA: TGTGCCAGCCGGGAGGAGGTCACTGAAGCTTTCTTT. Amino acids: CASREEVTEAFF.